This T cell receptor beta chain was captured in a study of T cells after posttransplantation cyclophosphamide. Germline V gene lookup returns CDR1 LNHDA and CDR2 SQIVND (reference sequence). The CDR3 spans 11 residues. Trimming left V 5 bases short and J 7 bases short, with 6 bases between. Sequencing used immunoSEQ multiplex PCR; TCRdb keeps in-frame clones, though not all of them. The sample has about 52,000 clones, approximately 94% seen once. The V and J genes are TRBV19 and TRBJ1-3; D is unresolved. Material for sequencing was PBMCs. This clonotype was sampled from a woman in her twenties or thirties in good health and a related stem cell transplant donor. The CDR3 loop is CASSLGNTIYF. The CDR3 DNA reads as TGTGCCAGTAGTCTCGGGAACACCATATATTTT.